Listed here are 12 T cell receptor beta chains from one sample, sequenced in a study of blood T cell repertoires in COVID-19. Repertoires were generated with immunoSEQ multiplex PCR, while TCRdb's copy carries only in-frame clones and drops some. Of 98,000 or so clones listed, roughly 83% were seen once; the top ten hold 2.5% to 3.5%. The specimen was peripheral blood. Every receptor here comes from a woman aged 80 or over with active or convalescent COVID-19.

The rearrangement uses TRBV28 and TRBJ1-5, with D possibly being TRBD1 (5 bases). CDR3 length equals 14 residues. The V gene's germline CDR1 is MDHEN and CDR2 SYDVKM. Trimming cost V 10 bases and J 0 bases, with 13 bases left between them. The CDR3 nucleotides are TGTGCCACCAGGGACTTCCATAGCAATCAGCCCCAGCATTTT. Amino acids: CATRDFHSNQPQHF.

The V call is TRBV6-4, the J call TRBJ1-1; D unclear. Germline values: CDR1 MRHNA, CDR2 SNTAGT. V shed 4 bases and J shed 2 bases, with 17 bases lying between them. The CDR3 consists of 16 residues. The CDR3 sequence is CASSGDRGSVNTEAFF. The CDR3 bases are TGTGCCAGCAGTGGAGATCGCGGGTCGGTAAACACTGAAGCTTTCTTT.

This clone has a handful of counts. The J gene is TRBJ1-2, the V gene TRBV28, with 7 bases fitting TRBD1. Germline V gives CDR1 MDHEN, CDR2 SYDVKM. Trimming took 8 bases from V and 8 from J; bases not matched to a gene: 11. The CDR3 totals 13 residues. CDR3 region: CASAINRGEGYTF. In DNA form, the CDR3 reads TGTGCCAGCGCAATAAACAGGGGCGAAGGCTACACCTTC.

The chain uses TRBV18 and TRBJ1-1, with 7 positions matching TRBD1. V dropped 0 bases and J dropped 3; count of bases not matched to a gene: 10. The CDR3 contains 17 residues. Germline V gives CDR1 KGHSH, CDR2 LQKENI. CDR3 in amino acids: CASSPPGRGRLDTEAFF. CDR3 DNA: TGTGCCAGCTCACCACCGGGAAGGGGGCGCTTGGACACTGAAGCTTTCTTT.

The chain joins TRBV9 to TRBJ2-1; D possibly corresponds to TRBD2 (6 bases). The CDR3 sequence is 15 residues long. The V end was cut by 4 bases, the J end by 6 bases, with 17 bases between. Germline V CDR1 and CDR2: SGDLS, YYNGEE. As DNA, the CDR3 is TGTGCCAGCAGCTACAGTCGAACTAGCACCAATGAGCAGTTCTTC. Protein product: CASSYSRTSTNEQFF. The whole variable domain, filled in from reference TRBV9 and TRBJ2-1, reads DSGVTQTPKHLITATGQRVTLRCSPRSGDLSVYWYQQSLDQGLQFLIQYYNGEERAKGNILERFSAQQFPDLHSELNLSSLELGDSALYFCASSYSRTSTNEQFFGPGTRLTVL.

This sequence joins TRBV6-6 and TRBJ2-2, with D maybe TRBD1 (6 bases). With 7 bases removed from V and 1 base from J, the gap between germline ends came to 13 bases. The CDR3 consists of 15 residues. Germline CDR1 and CDR2: MNHNY and SVGAGI (reference sequence). CDR3 sequence: CASILEQGNTGELFF. CDR3 in DNA: TGTGCCAGCATTCTAGAACAGGGGAACACCGGGGAGCTGTTTTTT.

This sequence joins TRBV29-1 and TRBJ2-1; 13 bases map to TRBD2. Germline V gives CDR1 SQVTM, CDR2 ANQGSEA. The CDR3 spans 14 residues. V lost 8 bases to trimming and J lost 7 bases; unmatched junction nucleotides: 8. CDR3 in amino acids: CSWGLAGIENEQFF. CDR3 coding DNA: TGCAGCTGGGGACTAGCGGGAATAGAGAATGAGCAGTTCTTC.

The V and J genes are TRBV5-1 and TRBJ1-3, with a tentative D call TRBD1 (6 bases). From germline, CDR1 is SGHRS and CDR2 YFSETQ. V was shortened by 3 bases and J by 1 base, with 29 bases between the two germline ends. The length of the CDR3 is 21 residues. Here the CDR3 DNA reads TGCGCCAGCAGCTCCGTCTCGACAGGACTCGGAGTGGTTGGTTCTGGAAACACCATATATTTT. Translation gives CASSSVSTGLGVVGSGNTIYF.

The chain combines TRBV9 with TRBJ1-1; D may be TRBD1 (6 bases). The V gene's germline CDR1 is SGDLS and CDR2 YYNGEE. V was shortened by 0 bases and J by 5 bases, with 14 bases between the two germline ends. The CDR3 length is 15 residues. Here the CDR3 DNA reads TGTGCCAGCAGCGTAGCTGTAGGGGGGGCGACTGAAGCTTTCTTT. Protein sequence: CASSVAVGGATEAFF. Full variable domain (remainder filled in from reference TRBV9 and TRBJ1-1): DSGVTQTPKHLITATGQRVTLRCSPRSGDLSVYWYQQSLDQGLQFLIQYYNGEERAKGNILERFSAQQFPDLHSELNLSSLELGDSALYFCASSVAVGGATEAFFGQGTRLTVV.

V and J are TRBV19 and TRBJ2-1; 7 bases are shared with TRBD1. Germline trimming cut 6 bases from V and 4 bases from J; bases unmatched to any gene: 9. The CDR3 extends over 15 amino acids. CDR1 and CDR2 (germline): LNHDA, SQIVND (reference sequence). In nucleotides, the CDR3 is TGTGCCAGTAGCCCCCCGGGACAGAAATACAATGAGCAGTTCTTC. Amino acids: CASSPPGQKYNEQFF. Using reference TRBV19 and TRBJ2-1 for the parts outside the CDR3, the full variable domain is DGGITQSPKYLFRKEGQNVTLSCEQNLNHDAMYWYRQDPGQGLRLIYYSQIVNDFQKGDIAEGYSVSREKKESFPLTVTSAQKNPTAFYLCASSPPGQKYNEQFFGPGTRLTVL.

V and J are TRBV30 and TRBJ2-2, with TRBD2 as a possible D gene (5 bases). The CDR3 is 11 amino acids. Between the trimmed V and J ends, which lost 5 bases and 5 bases, there was a span of 6 bases. Germline CDR1 is GTSNPN and CDR2 is SVGIG (reference sequence). CDR3 coding DNA: TGTGCCTGGCGAGGGACCGGGGAGCTGTTTTTT. Translation: CAWRGTGELFF.

This clone was found once. The J gene is TRBJ1-5, the V gene TRBV28; TRBD1 agrees at 9 bases. The CDR3 extends over 16 amino acids. CDR1 is MDHEN, CDR2 SYDVKM, per germline. The V and J ends lost 6 bases and 4 bases, in that order; junction bases with no gene match: 10. The CDR3 protein is CASRRGAGQGNQPQHF. CDR3 DNA sequence: TGTGCCAGCAGACGCGGTGCGGGACAGGGTAATCAGCCCCAGCATTTT.